Listed below are T cell receptor beta chains from one sample, sequenced in a study of blood T cell repertoires in COVID-19. Clones were read by immunoSEQ multiplex PCR, and TCRdb kept only the in-frame ones, dropping some. The table records roughly 200,000 clones, approximately 83% of them present only once. Input material: peripheral blood. These receptors all stem from a woman aged 35 to 49 with COVID-19, enrolled during active disease. Both conserved end residues are part of each CDR3. Fields, in order: V gene, CDR3 length, J gene, D gene, clone size, CDR3 protein, CDR3 DNA. The D gene is left open where the match is weak. Size values are once, few and many counts, or a class for expanded clones, and some rows have none.

>TRBV19|16|TRBJ1-1|TRBD1|.
CASTPRQGAENTEAFF
TGTGCCAGTACCCCTCGACAGGGGGCCGAGAACACTGAAGCTTTCTTT
>TRBV5-8|15|TRBJ2-7|.|.
CASSLAQGVMYEQYF
TGTGCCAGCAGCTTGGCCCAAGGGGTTATGTACGAGCAGTACTTC
>TRBV29-1|12|TRBJ2-7|.|.
CSVGRESSEQYF
TGCAGCGTTGGTCGGGAGTCCAGCGAGCAGTACTTC
>TRBV19|14|TRBJ1-2|TRBD1|few
CASDTGGGSYGYTF
TGTGCCAGTGATACAGGGGGTGGAAGCTATGGCTACACCTTC
>TRBV10-1|13|TRBJ1-2|.|.
CASSEQGYYGYTF
TGCGCCAGCAGTGAGCAGGGGTACTATGGCTACACCTTC
>TRBV6-5|15|TRBJ1-5|TRBD1|.
CASSPFRGASRPQHF
TGTGCCAGCAGCCCATTCAGGGGGGCTAGCCGGCCCCAGCATTTT
>TRBV4-2|21|TRBJ2-1|TRBD2|.
CASSQDLGLAGGPYKGNEQFF
TGTGCCAGCAGCCAAGATCTAGGGCTAGCGGGAGGGCCCTACAAGGGAAATGAGCAGTTCTTC
>TRBV9|12|TRBJ1-1|TRBD1|.
CASSEGTGVAFF
TGTGCCAGCAGCGAAGGGACAGGAGTAGCTTTCTTT
>TRBV3-1/TRBV3-2|14|TRBJ2-7|.|few
CASSPDPREYEQYF
TGTGCCAGCAGCCCGGACCCCCGGGAGTACGAGCAGTACTTC
>TRBV18|14|TRBJ1-4|TRBD1|.
CASSGQGSFEKLFF
TGTGCCAGCTCCGGACAGGGATCTTTTGAAAAACTGTTTTTT
>TRBV7-9|19|TRBJ2-7|TRBD2|.
CASSPGGVNGRSLTYEQYF
TGTGCCAGCAGCCCGGGCGGGGTGAACGGGAGGTCTTTAACCTACGAGCAGTACTTC
>TRBV11-2|17|TRBJ1-3|.|.
CASRTPRSGLDGNTIYF
TGTGCCAGCAGAACCCCGCGGAGTGGACTTGATGGAAACACCATATATTTT
>TRBV4-1|15|TRBJ1-1|.|.
CASSQDWGSGTEAFF
TGCGCCAGCAGCCAAGATTGGGGGAGCGGGACTGAAGCTTTCTTT
>TRBV11-3|14|TRBJ2-7|.|.
CASSAGPLGHEQYF
TGTGCCAGCAGCGCGGGACCGCTGGGGCACGAGCAGTACTTC
>TRBV11-3|14|TRBJ2-1|TRBD2|.
CASSLAPSGSEQFF
TGTGCCAGCAGCCTAGCCCCTAGCGGGAGTGAGCAGTTCTTC
>TRBV4-1|17|TRBJ2-5|.|.
CASSQDEAAPSRETQYF
TGCGCCAGCAGCCAAGATGAGGCAGCCCCCTCGAGAGAGACCCAGTACTTC
>TRBV5-1|16|TRBJ2-2|.|.
CASSLATGANTGELFF
TGCGCCAGCAGCTTAGCGACAGGCGCGAACACCGGGGAGCTGTTTTTT
>TRBV2|14|TRBJ2-7|TRBD2|.
CAAREGGLPYEQYF
TGTGCCGCTCGGGAGGGGGGTCTACCCTACGAGCAGTACTTC
>TRBV27|17|TRBJ1-5|TRBD1|.
CASSPPGTGGVHQPQHF
TGTGCCAGCAGTCCTCCCGGGACAGGGGGCGTCCATCAGCCCCAGCATTTT
>TRBV27|15|TRBJ1-5|TRBD1|.
CASSWDSNSNQPQHF
TGTGCCAGCAGTTGGGACAGTAATAGCAATCAGCCCCAGCATTTT
>TRBV5-4|13|TRBJ2-3|.|.
CASSPDFTDTQYF
TGTGCCAGCAGCCCCGACTTCACAGATACGCAGTATTTT
>TRBV6-5|15|TRBJ2-7|TRBD1|.
CASSNGQGSAYEQYF
TGTGCCAGCAGTAACGGACAGGGGTCAGCCTACGAGCAGTACTTC
>TRBV18|15|TRBJ1-2|TRBD1|.
CASSHKSRGDYGYTF
TGTGCCAGCTCACACAAAAGCAGGGGGGACTATGGCTACACCTTC
>TRBV7-9|14|TRBJ2-1|.|.
CASRPRRGGDEQFF
TGTGCCAGCAGGCCCCGGCGGGGCGGGGATGAGCAGTTCTTC
>TRBV25-1|17|TRBJ1-6|TRBD1|.
CASLPGQGLRSNSPLHF
TGTGCCAGCCTCCCTGGACAGGGGCTTCGGAGCAATTCACCCCTCCACTTT
>TRBV5-1|13|TRBJ2-5|.|.
CATSMRLEETQYF
TGCGCCACCTCCATGAGGCTGGAAGAGACCCAGTACTTC
>TRBV2|12|TRBJ2-5|.|.
CASSRSRETQYF
TGTGCCAGCAGTCGCAGCAGGGAGACCCAGTACTTC
>TRBV6-4|15|TRBJ1-2|TRBD1|.
CASSDRRGRDYGYTF
TGTGCCAGCAGTGACCGCAGGGGGCGCGACTATGGCTACACCTTC
>TRBV7-3|13|TRBJ2-7|.|.
CASSLWQGGEQYF
TGTGCCAGCAGCTTATGGCAGGGAGGCGAGCAGTACTTC
>TRBV6-5|14|TRBJ1-4|TRBD1|.
CASTRTGGGEKLFF
TGTGCCAGCACCCGGACAGGGGGGGGTGAAAAACTGTTTTTT
>TRBV2|12|TRBJ1-2|.|.
CASHGHIYGYTF
TGTGCCAGCCATGGACACATCTATGGCTACACCTTC
>TRBV27|16|TRBJ2-1|TRBD2|once
CASSLGWLAAYNEQFF
TGTGCCAGCAGTTTGGGTTGGCTAGCGGCCTACAATGAGCAGTTCTTC
>TRBV5-1|15|TRBJ2-1|TRBD1|.
CASSLGQGINNEQFF
TGCGCCAGCAGCCTGGGACAGGGGATTAACAATGAGCAGTTCTTC
>TRBV24-1|14|TRBJ1-5|.|.
CATGGTSSNQPQHF
TGTGCCACGGGAGGAACTTCGAGCAATCAGCCCCAGCATTTT
>TRBV27|15|TRBJ1-2|TRBD1|.
CASSLFNRGRGGYTF
TGTGCCAGCAGTTTGTTTAACAGGGGTAGGGGTGGCTACACCTTC
>TRBV23-1|16|TRBJ2-3|.|.
CASSHGGGASTDTQYF
TGCGCCAGCAGTCACGGAGGCGGGGCCAGCACAGATACGCAGTATTTT
>TRBV5-1|15|TRBJ2-5|.|.
CASSLAGGRGETQYF
TGCGCCAGCAGCTTGGCCGGGGGAAGAGGTGAGACCCAGTACTTC
>TRBV4-1|15|TRBJ1-1|.|few
CASSPPVGAVAEAFF
TGCGCCAGCAGCCCCCCGGTGGGGGCAGTAGCGGAAGCTTTCTTT
>TRBV2|13|TRBJ1-5|.|once
CASTPEEYQPQHF
TGTGCCAGCACCCCGGAGGAGTATCAGCCCCAGCATTTT
>TRBV5-1|14|TRBJ1-2|TRBD1|.
CASSGTGQANGYTF
TGCGCCAGCAGCGGGACGGGACAGGCGAATGGCTACACCTTC
>TRBV5-1|19|TRBJ2-5|TRBD1|.
CASSLPITGTGTAQETQYF
TGCGCCAGCAGCTTGCCGATAACCGGAACCGGGACAGCCCAAGAGACCCAGTACTTC
>TRBV14|14|TRBJ2-1|.|.
CASSQDFRGNEQFF
TGTGCCAGCAGCCAAGATTTTAGAGGCAATGAGCAGTTCTTC
>TRBV4-1|16|TRBJ1-3|.|.
CASSLITTGSGNTIYF
TGCGCCAGCAGCCTCATCACGACAGGCTCTGGAAACACCATATATTTT
>TRBV27|13|TRBJ1-6|TRBD1|.
CAGGQGAHSPLHF
TGTGCCGGAGGACAGGGGGCACATTCACCCCTCCACTTT
>TRBV12-5|13|TRBJ2-7|TRBD1|once
CASGLGQGLEQYF
TGTGCTAGTGGTTTGGGACAGGGGCTCGAGCAGTACTTC
>TRBV6-5|14|TRBJ1-6|.|.
CASRPQGRNSPLHF
TGTGCCAGCAGACCACAGGGAAGGAATTCACCCCTCCACTTT
>TRBV7-9|15|TRBJ1-1|.|.
CASSSAPYRDTEAFF
TGTGCCAGCAGCTCCGCCCCTTACAGGGACACTGAAGCTTTCTTT
>TRBV6-5|13|TRBJ2-7|TRBD1|once
CASSSRTGDEQYF
TGTGCCAGCAGTTCCCGGACAGGGGACGAGCAGTACTTC
>TRBV19|12|TRBJ1-1|.|.
CASSPRVTEAFF
TGTGCCAGTAGTCCCCGGGTGACTGAAGCTTTCTTT
>TRBV5-1|14|TRBJ2-5|.|.
CASSLGGGKETQYF
TGCGCCAGCAGCTTGGGAGGGGGAAAAGAGACCCAGTACTTC
>TRBV25-1|13|TRBJ2-7|.|.
CASSHGGWNEQYF
TGTGCCAGCAGTCACGGGGGATGGAACGAGCAGTACTTC
>TRBV11-2|15|TRBJ1-3|.|once
CASSLDGRGGNTIYF
TGTGCCAGCAGCTTAGATGGCCGGGGTGGAAACACCATATATTTT
>TRBV5-4|14|TRBJ1-1|.|.
CASIIRGGNTEAFF
TGTGCCAGCATAATCCGAGGGGGGAACACTGAAGCTTTCTTT